This is a list of T cell receptor beta chains from one sample in a study of blood T cell repertoires in COVID-19. The repertoire was sequenced with immunoSEQ multiplex PCR; TCRdb's copy has only in-frame clones and lacks some. The sample includes about 150,000 clones, 85% of them seen just once. Sequencing was carried out using peripheral blood. The receptors derive from a human donor with acute or convalescent COVID-19. The donor label of this sample is uncertain. Both conserved end residues are part of each CDR3. Fields, in order: V gene, D gene, clone size, J gene, CDR3 DNA, CDR3 protein. The D gene is left open where the match is weak. Clone size appears in some rows only: once, few, many, or a class for an expanded clone.

TRBV12-5	.	.	TRBJ1-3	TGTGCTAGTGGTTTGGGGCTCTCTGGAAACACCATATATTTT	CASGLGLSGNTIYF
TRBV5-4	.	.	TRBJ2-2	TGTGCCAGCAGCTCGGGACATCCGAACACCGGGGAGCTGTTTTTT	CASSSGHPNTGELFF
TRBV24-1	TRBD1	once	TRBJ2-2	TGTGCCACCAGTGATCCCCGACAGGGCCCCACCGGGGAGCTGTTTTTT	CATSDPRQGPTGELFF
TRBV19	.	.	TRBJ2-3	TGTGCCAGTAGGGGAGCTAGGCGCCTAAGCACAGATACGCAGTATTTT	CASRGARRLSTDTQYF
TRBV10-3	TRBD1	.	TRBJ1-2	TGTGCCATCAGTGCACCCGGACAGGGTGTCTATGGCTACACCTTC	CAISAPGQGVYGYTF
TRBV21-1	.	.	TRBJ1-2	TGTGCCAGCAGCGACCGACAGATCCGGGTAGATGGCTACACCTTC	CASSDRQIRVDGYTF
TRBV19	.	.	TRBJ1-2	TGTGCCAGTAGTATAGGCCGGACAGTAAACTATGGCTACACCTTC	CASSIGRTVNYGYTF
TRBV5-5	.	.	TRBJ1-5	TGTGCCAGCAGCTTGGCCGGCGGGGTGAGCAATCAGCCCCAGCATTTT	CASSLAGGVSNQPQHF
TRBV9	.	.	TRBJ1-2	TGTGCCAGCAGCGTAGGCGAGGCGGCGGGTGGCTACACCTTC	CASSVGEAAGGYTF
TRBV5-1	.	.	TRBJ1-4	TGCGCCAGCAGCCCCAAGACAGGCCCCAATGAAAAACTGTTTTTT	CASSPKTGPNEKLFF
TRBV2	.	.	TRBJ2-3	TGTGCCAGCAGATCAGTATCAGATACGCAGTATTTT	CASRSVSDTQYF
TRBV6-5	.	.	TRBJ1-1	TGTGCCAGCAGGGACGCCCGCGGGGCTTTCTTT	CASRDARGAFF
TRBV29-1	.	.	TRBJ2-5	TGCAGCGCCGGACAGTGGGAGACCCAGTACTTC	CSAGQWETQYF
TRBV19	TRBD2	.	TRBJ2-5	TGTGCCAGTAGTATCTCCAGCGGGAGCGAGACCCAGTACTTC	CASSISSGSETQYF
TRBV4-2	.	.	TRBJ1-4	TGTGCCAGCAGCCAAGATATCCGGGTTTACGGAAAACTGTTTTTT	CASSQDIRVYGKLFF
TRBV7-9	.	.	TRBJ1-2	TGTGCCAGCAGCTTAGCCTTGGTACACCAGAACTATGGCTACACCTTC	CASSLALVHQNYGYTF
TRBV6-2/TRBV6-3	.	.	TRBJ2-7	TGTGCCAGCAGTTCTACCTCGACTAATGGGCAGTACTTC	CASSSTSTNGQYF
TRBV19	TRBD1	.	TRBJ1-5	TGTGCCAGTAGTATGACAGGGGATCAGCCCCAGCATTTT	CASSMTGDQPQHF
TRBV6-2/TRBV6-3	.	.	TRBJ2-5	TGTGCCAGCAGTCCCTGGCAGACCCAGTACTTC	CASSPWQTQYF
TRBV28	.	.	TRBJ1-2	TGTGCCAGCAGCCCCTCGGGGGTTAGCGATGGCTACACCTTC	CASSPSGVSDGYTF
TRBV9	.	.	TRBJ1-5	TGTGCCAGCAGCGTAGATGTCAGGAATCAGCCCCAGCATTTT	CASSVDVRNQPQHF
TRBV20-1	.	.	TRBJ2-4	TGCAGTGCTAGTAGGGAGGAGGGTTCCAAAAACATTCAGTACTTC	CSASREEGSKNIQYF
TRBV6-2/TRBV6-3	TRBD1	.	TRBJ2-2	TGTGCCAGCCGCCCGGGACAGCATAACACCGGGGAGCTGTTTTTT	CASRPGQHNTGELFF
TRBV6-2/TRBV6-3	.	once	TRBJ2-3	TGTGCCAGCAGTTGGGCAGGGGACGATATCACAGATACGCAGTATTTT	CASSWAGDDITDTQYF
TRBV19	.	.	TRBJ1-3	TGTGCCAGTGGCTGGAGAGGCAGCGCCTCTGGAAACACCATATATTTT	CASGWRGSASGNTIYF